This TCR beta chain was found in a study of shared clonotypes between healthy human individuals. Sequencing used immunoSEQ multiplex PCR; TCRdb keeps in-frame clones, though not all of them. The table has over 2 million clones, about 95% seen once; the top ten hold 0.85% to 1.2%. Comment on this clone: Its target is not known.

General study results and limits: Larger estimated richness was generally recorded for naive subsets relative to memory subsets. Clonotypes which were not shared had lower generation probabilities than clonotypes that all four donors shared.

Naive CD8 cells, CD45RO-negative and positively selected for CCR7, excluded terminally differentiated effector memory CD45RA+ cells. The CDR3 runs 15 residues. The germline V and J ends were trimmed by 1 base and 2 bases, with 11 bases remaining between them. Germline CDR1 MNHNS, CDR2 SASEGT. The chain employs TRBV6-1 and TRBJ1-2; D remains ambiguous. The material sequenced was naive CD8+ T cells sorted from blood. The sequence was collected from a man between 18 and 29 years old in good health. As DNA, the CDR3 is TGTGCCAGCAGTGAAGAGGTCCATCCAAACTATGGCTACACCTTC. Its protein is CASSEEVHPNYGYTF.